Shown below are 31 T cell receptor beta chains from a single sample sequenced in a study of beta chain features in type 1 diabetes. TCRB transcripts that were expressed got sequenced, as all of the isolated RNA had been reverse transcribed. The assay was immunoSEQ multiplex PCR, and TCRdb's table has in-frame clones only and misses some. The data hold more than 150,000 clones, with about 13% observed a single time. Specimen: central memory CD4+ T cells from blood. The receptor set was obtained from a woman aged 18-30 years in good health.

This clone has a handful of counts. This chain links TRBV7-2 with TRBJ2-7, with D possibly being TRBD1 (6 bases). The V gene lost 1 base and the J gene lost 3 bases, with 13 bases spanning the gap. This CDR3 region has 15 residues. Germline V gene sequence: CDR1 SGHTA, CDR2 FQGNSA. The CDR3 DNA reads as TGTGCCAGCAGCTTAGTATCAGGGGTCGGCTACGAGCAGTACTTC. Protein product: CASSLVSGVGYEQYF.

This clone was detected only a few times. The chain joins TRBV7-3 to TRBJ2-2; no firm D call. CDR3 length equals 13 residues. In germline, CDR1 is SGHTA, CDR2 FQGTGA. Between the trimmed V and J ends, which lost 3 bases and 5 bases, there was a span of 7 bases. The CDR3 DNA is TGTGCCAGCAGCTTTTCGGTAACCGGGGAGCTGTTTTTT. It translates to CASSFSVTGELFF.

Of note for this clone: The same CDR3 is also encoded by other DNA sequences in this sample. The chain has TRBV7-2 and TRBJ1-5; 11 bases map to TRBD1. Germline CDR1 is SGHTA and CDR2 is FQGNSA. The V segment lost 1 base and the J segment 6 bases; nucleotides outside the gene matches: 2. The CDR3 is 15 residues long. The CDR3 DNA reads as TGTGCCAGCAGCTTAGACGGGACAGGGGGTCAGCCCCAGCATTTT. It specifies CASSLDGTGGQPQHF.

This clone appeared many times. The gene calls are TRBV29-1 and TRBJ2-5, with 8 bases identical to TRBD2. The CDR3 is 13 residues long. After removal of 6 bases from V and 5 bases from J, the junction contained 8 bases not matched to a gene. CDR1 SQVTM and CDR2 ANQGSEA come from the germline V gene. The CDR3 DNA follows: TGCAGCGTCATCAGGGGCGGGGGGGAGACCCAGTACTTC. It translates to CSVIRGGGETQYF.

The chain employs TRBV7-2 and TRBJ2-2; 10 nucleotides agree with TRBD2. The CDR3 has 16 residues. Trimming at V came to 4 bases and at J to 3 bases, leaving 5 bases not matched to a gene. CDR1 is SGHTA, CDR2 FQGNSA, per germline. Here the CDR3 reads CASSSGTSAYTGELFF. The CDR3 DNA is TGTGCCAGCAGCTCCGGGACTAGCGCCTACACCGGGGAGCTGTTTTTT.

The J gene is TRBJ2-1, the V gene TRBV5-1; 13 bases map to TRBD2. The V gene's germline CDR1 is SGHRS and CDR2 YFSETQ. CDR3 length: 17 amino acids. V gave up 2 bases and J gave up 8 bases; unmatched junction bases: 10. CDR3 sequence (DNA): TGCGCCAGCAGCTTCGTACCACTAGCGGGAGGGGGGGATGAGCAGTTCTTC. Its translation is CASSFVPLAGGGDEQFF.

The chain employs TRBV7-2 and TRBJ1-1, with 8 bases that match TRBD1. The CDR3 consists of 14 residues. The germline V gene encodes CDR1 SGHTA and CDR2 FQGNSA. With 2 bases clipped from V and 5 bases from J, the junction kept 4 bases outside the gene matches. In nucleotides, the CDR3 is TGTGCCAGCAGCTTAAGCAGGGGGCGAACTGAAGCTTTCTTT. Its protein is CASSLSRGRTEAFF.

This clone was observed a handful of times. This chain connects TRBV5-5 to TRBJ1-2; no clear D. Per germline, CDR1 SGHKS and CDR2 YYEKEE (reference sequence). Trimming took off 4 bases at V and 6 bases at J, with 19 bases between the two ends. This CDR3 has 15 amino acids. As DNA, the CDR3 is TGTGCCAGCAGCCTAATGATGTCAGGTACTGATGGCTACACCTTC. Residues: CASSLMMSGTDGYTF.

This clone was picked up a small number of times. This chain joins TRBV7-9 and TRBJ2-7; 11 positions match TRBD2. CDR3 length equals 15 residues. CDR1 is SEHNR and CDR2 is FQNEAQ in the germline V gene (reference sequence). V lost 5 bases and J lost 0; bases outside the gene matches: 3. The CDR3: CASSGSGRVSYEQYF. The CDR3 coding sequence is TGTGCCAGCAGCGGTAGCGGGAGGGTCTCCTACGAGCAGTACTTC.

This clone was detected only a few times. The V and J genes are TRBV7-2 and TRBJ1-5, with TRBD1 matching over 10 bases. Germline V gene data show CDR1 as SGHTA and CDR2 as FQGNSA. V was clipped by 5 bases and J by 0 bases; unmatched bases: 13. The CDR3 contains 19 residues. The CDR3 here is CASSIPRDRGPNSNQPQHF. In DNA, the CDR3 is TGTGCCAGCAGCATTCCCCGGGACAGGGGACCTAATAGCAATCAGCCCCAGCATTTT.

This clone was detected only a few times. The V and J genes are TRBV11-3 and TRBJ2-5; the match to TRBD2 covers 9 bases. The J call is doubtful: the DNA matches TRBJ2-7 better. The CDR3 runs 15 residues. CDR1 and CDR2 (germline): SGHNT, YENEEA. The CDR3 coding sequence is TGTGCCAGCAGCTTAGGCGGGAGGGCCTTCGACGAGCAGTACTTC. This sequence encodes CASSLGGRAFDEQYF.

This clone showed up just a few times. This sequence joins TRBV7-2 and TRBJ1-5; no firm D call. The germline V gene encodes CDR1 SGHTA and CDR2 FQGNSA. CDR3 length: 14 amino acids. The V end was cut by 7 bases, the J end by 1 base, with 11 bases between. The CDR3 region is CASTPSGSNQPQHF. In DNA, the CDR3 is TGTGCCAGCACCCCGTCGGGGAGCAATCAGCCCCAGCATTTT.

This clone was observed a few times. The rearrangement uses TRBV2 and TRBJ2-5; D may be TRBD1 (6 bases). Deletions cut 6 bases from V and 1 base from J, with 12 bases between. From germline, CDR1 is SNHLY and CDR2 FYNNEI. CDR3 length equals 14 residues. Written as DNA, the CDR3 is TGTGCCAGCAGCGGTACAGGGTTCCAAGAGACCCAGTACTTC. Translated: CASSGTGFQETQYF.

This clone was seen only a few times. The genes are TRBV28 and TRBJ1-2; maybe TRBD1 (6 bases). This CDR3 region has 15 residues. Germline values: CDR1 MDHEN, CDR2 SYDVKM. Trimming removed 6 bases from V and 9 bases from J, with 23 bases in between. CDR3 DNA sequence: TGTGCCAGCAGGCCTAGTGGACAGACTCGAATGAGCTACACCTTC. It encodes CASRPSGQTRMSYTF.

This rearrangement joins TRBV6-1 to TRBJ2-5; TRBD1 matches at 8 bases. Losses at the gene ends were 3 bases for V and 5 bases for J; bases not matched to a gene: 11. CDR1 is MNHNS and CDR2 is SASEGT in the germline V gene. The CDR3 contains 16 residues. The CDR3 region is CASSDQGANLLETQYF. In nucleotides, the CDR3 is TGTGCCAGCAGTGACCAGGGGGCGAACCTCCTGGAGACCCAGTACTTC.

The chain has TRBV18 and TRBJ2-5; possibly TRBD1 for D (6 bases). CDR3 size: 15 residues. Germline CDR1 KGHSH, CDR2 LQKENI. V lost 3 bases and J lost 2, with 13 bases in between. DNA of the CDR3: TGTGCCAGCTCACCCTTCTTGGACAGTCAAGAGACCCAGTACTTC. As protein: CASSPFLDSQETQYF.

This chain uses TRBV7-2 with TRBJ2-2; D possibly corresponds to TRBD2 (5 bases). Between the trimmed V and J ends, which lost 3 bases and 4 bases, there was a span of 12 bases. CDR1 and CDR2 (germline): SGHTA, FQGNSA. The CDR3 totals 15 residues. The CDR3 DNA sequence: TGTGCCAGCAGCTTGGACTTGTCGAGCACCGGGGAGCTGTTTTTT. Its protein product is CASSLDLSSTGELFF.

This clone turned up a few times. The rearrangement links TRBV28 to TRBJ1-5; D gene uncertain. Trimming left V 5 bases short and J 4 bases short, with 6 bases between. This CDR3 is 12 amino acids long. CDR1 is MDHEN and CDR2 is SYDVKM in the germline V gene. The CDR3 nucleotides read TGTGCCAGCAGTGACATAAATCAGCCCCAGCATTTT. It codes for CASSDINQPQHF.

This clone was counted only a few times. The J gene is TRBJ2-5, the V gene TRBV7-9; possible D gene TRBD2, 6 bases. The CDR3 has 13 amino acids. Germline values: CDR1 SEHNR, CDR2 FQNEAQ (reference sequence). Trimming shortened V by 3 bases and J by 5 bases, and 10 bases separated the two germline ends. As DNA, the CDR3 is TGTGCCAGCAGCTTGGGGCTAGCGGAGACCCAGTACTTC. It codes for CASSLGLAETQYF.

This clone has a handful of counts. The V and J genes are TRBV5-1 and TRBJ1-2, with 9 bases fitting TRBD1. From germline, CDR1 is SGHRS and CDR2 YFSETQ. V shed 4 bases and J 7 bases; nucleotides not matched to a gene: 11. The CDR3 spans 15 residues. The chain's CDR3 is CASSEGQGNLRGYTF. In nucleotides, the CDR3 is TGCGCCAGCAGCGAAGGACAGGGGAATCTGCGTGGCTACACCTTC.

This clone has just a few counts. The genes are TRBV30 and TRBJ2-1; D is unresolved. Germline V lookup: CDR1 GTSNPN, CDR2 SVGIG (reference sequence). V was cut by 2 bases and J by 0 bases, with 14 bases left in between. CDR3 size: 16 residues. In DNA, the CDR3 is TGTGCCTGGAGTTCCATCACTGTAAGCTCCTACAATGAGCAGTTCTTC. Translated, it gives CAWSSITVSSYNEQFF.

The chain employs TRBV27 and TRBJ2-7; 7 bases line up with TRBD1. V dropped 5 bases and J dropped 6; count of bases not matched to a gene: 13. The CDR3 is 15 residues long. Germline CDR1 and CDR2: MNHEY and SMNVEV (reference sequence). CDR3 sequence: CASSTLDRTPLEQYF. In DNA form, the CDR3 reads TGTGCCAGCAGTACTTTGGACAGGACTCCTCTCGAGCAGTACTTC.

This clone was seen a few times. V and J are TRBV11-2 and TRBJ2-1; no clear D. CDR3 length: 13 amino acids. Trimming shortened V by 2 bases and J by 5 bases, and 7 bases separated the two germline ends. Germline CDR1 is SGHAT and CDR2 is FQNNGV. The DNA of the CDR3 is TGTGCCAGCAGCTTAAGCCGTAACAATGAGCAGTTCTTC. Amino acids: CASSLSRNNEQFF.

V is TRBV4-2 and J is TRBJ2-3; 12 positions match TRBD2. J lost 0 bases, V lost 2 bases, and 9 bases had no gene match. Germline V gene data show CDR1 as LGHNA and CDR2 as YNFKEQ. CDR3 size: 19 residues. CDR3 sequence: CASSQQVWTSGTSTDTQYF. The CDR3 DNA sequence: TGTGCCAGCAGCCAACAAGTCTGGACTAGCGGGACTAGCACAGATACGCAGTATTTT.

This clone was picked up a small number of times. The DNA of the CDR3 is TGCGCCAGCAGCCAGCGGACAGGGATCTTTGGGGCCAACGTCCTGACTTTC. Encoded protein: CASSQRTGIFGANVLTF. The J gene is TRBJ2-6, the V gene TRBV4-3; the match to TRBD1 covers 8 bases. This CDR3 has 17 amino acids. J was trimmed by 3 bases and V by 3 bases; bases with no gene match: 7. The germline V gene encodes CDR1 LGHNA and CDR2 YSLEER.

This clone was found a few times. The chain is built from TRBV27 and TRBJ1-2; 7 bases line up with TRBD1. Per the germline V gene, CDR1 is MNHEY and CDR2 is SMNVEV (reference sequence). Germline trimming cut 5 bases from V and 7 bases from J; bases unmatched to any gene: 10. CDR3 length equals 14 residues. CDR3 sequence (DNA): TGTGCCAGCAGTCCCCAGACAGGGAAACGTGGCTACACCTTC. Its translation: CASSPQTGKRGYTF.

The chain uses TRBV28 and TRBJ2-2, with a weak D call TRBD2 (5 bases). The CDR3 spans 16 residues. CDR1 is MDHEN and CDR2 is SYDVKM in the germline V gene. V dropped 5 bases and J dropped 2 bases, with 15 bases sitting between them. This chain's CDR3 is CASSLGEGFNTGELFF. In DNA form, the CDR3 reads TGTGCCAGCAGTCTCGGCGAGGGCTTTAACACCGGGGAGCTGTTTTTT. Based on the CDR3 plus reference TRBV28 and TRBJ2-2, the full variable domain is DVKVTQSSRYLVKRTGEKVFLECVQDMDHENMFWYRQDPGLGLRLIYFSYDVKMKEKGDIPEGYSVSREKKERFSLILESASTNQTSMYLCASSLGEGFNTGELFFGEGSRLTVL.

The chain couples TRBV20-1 to TRBJ2-7; D gene uncertain. The CDR3 has 11 amino acids. Germline-derived CDR1 and CDR2 are DFQATT and SNEGSKA (reference sequence). V shed 0 bases and J shed 3 bases, with 3 bases lying between them. CDR3 nucleotide sequence: TGCAGTGCTAGAGAGCGCTACGAGCAGTACTTC. Translated, it gives CSARERYEQYF.

There are a few counts of this clone. The gene calls are TRBV2 and TRBJ1-2; no clear D. CDR1 SNHLY and CDR2 FYNNEI come from the germline V gene. V was clipped by 4 bases and J by 7 bases, with 7 bases between them. This CDR3 has 11 amino acids. The CDR3 protein is CASSVRVGYTF. The CDR3 nucleotides are TGTGCCAGCAGTGTCCGGGTTGGCTACACCTTC.

The J gene is TRBJ2-5, the V gene TRBV28; D gene ambiguous. CDR3 size: 13 residues. Trimming shortened V by 2 bases and J by 2 bases, and 6 bases separated the two germline ends. The germline V gene encodes CDR1 MDHEN and CDR2 SYDVKM. The CDR3 DNA reads TGTGCCAGCAGTTTAGGGCAGCAAGAGACCCAGTACTTC. Protein product: CASSLGQQETQYF.

A few counts support this clone. The V call is TRBV2, the J call TRBJ2-1, with TRBD2 matching 7 bases. J was trimmed by 0 bases and V by 8 bases; bases with no gene match: 4. This CDR3 region has 14 residues. The V gene's germline CDR1 is SNHLY and CDR2 FYNNEI. DNA of the CDR3: TGTGCCAGCCAAGGCGGGAGCTCCTACAATGAGCAGTTCTTC. It specifies CASQGGSSYNEQFF.